The 14 T cell receptor beta chains in this list originate from one sample, sequenced in a study of identical twins. In TCRdb, the 5' RACE reads were re-called with MiXCR into one record per CDR3 protein. The sample has 1,800,000 or so distinct CDR3 sequences, 32% seen once. The sample was cord blood. Receptors originate from a newborn girl in good health.

The chain has TRBV25-1 and TRBJ1-5; 8 nucleotides match TRBD1. V was pared by 11 bases and J by 5 bases, with 8 bases of the junction left unmatched. The CDR3 length is 13 residues. Germline loops: CDR1 MGHDK, CDR2 SYGVNS. The CDR3 nucleotides read TGTGCCGGCGGCCAGGGGGCCTATCAGCCCCAGCATTTT. Protein sequence: CAGGQGAYQPQHF.

This clonotype has only a few counts. V is TRBV4-2 and J is TRBJ1-2, with no clear D. The CDR3 length is 13 residues. Trimming stripped 6 bases from V and 9 bases from J, with 17 bases between. Germline assignment: CDR1 LGHNA and CDR2 YNFKEQ. CDR3 in amino acids: CASRPTLRRSYTF. The CDR3 DNA reads TGTGCCAGCAGACCTACCCTCCGTCGGAGCTACACCTTC.

This chain uses TRBV20-1 with TRBJ1-5, with a weak D call TRBD1 (5 bases). This CDR3 has 18 residues. V was trimmed by 0 bases and J by 8 bases, leaving 26 bases between them. The germline V gene has CDR1 DFQATT and CDR2 SNEGSKA (reference sequence). For the CDR3, the DNA is TGCAGTGCTAGAGATCTCATGGGACCCAACAGGTACACGAAGCCCCAGCATTTT. It yields the protein CSARDLMGPNRYTKPQHF.

This clonotype was detected only a few times. The chain carries TRBV12-3 or TRBV12-4 and TRBJ2-3; tentative D call: TRBD2 (6 bases). Trimming pared 1 base from V and 3 bases from J, leaving 17 bases between. The CDR3 covers 17 residues. The CDR3 is CASSLGLRDPSTDTQYF. The CDR3 DNA reads TGTGCCAGCAGTTTAGGATTGCGGGACCCCTCGACAGATACGCAGTATTTT.

This clonotype was detected only once. Possible read error: a much larger clone is one base away. The chain recombines TRBV7-6 with TRBJ2-1; perhaps D is TRBD1 or TRBD2 (5 bases each). The CDR3 has 16 residues. In germline, CDR1 is SGHVS, CDR2 FNYEAQ. The DNA of the CDR3 is TGTGCCAGCAGCTTAAACCAGGGAGCCTTCTACAGTGAGCAGTTCTTC. This gives the protein CASSLNQGAFYSEQFF.

The sample holds a few counts of this clonotype. The V and J genes are TRBV7-6 and TRBJ2-1, with 9 positions matching TRBD2. The CDR3 covers 15 residues. Germline CDR1 is SGHVS and CDR2 is FNYEAQ. Germline trimming cut 5 bases from V and 0 bases from J; bases unmatched to any gene: 2. The CDR3 DNA is TGTGCCAGCAGCAATAGCGGGGGCTCCTACAATGAGCAGTTCTTC. Protein sequence: CASSNSGGSYNEQFF.

CDR3 DNA sequence: TGTGCCAGCAGGCTAGCGGAATCCGGGGAGCTGTTTTTT. Encoded protein: CASRLAESGELFF. The chain joins TRBV9 to TRBJ2-2, with TRBD2 identical over 7 bases. CDR3 length equals 13 residues. Germline-derived CDR1 and CDR2 are SGDLS and YYNGEE. The ends lost 5 bases at V and 6 bases at J; junction bases unmatched: 4.

The chain joins TRBV5-4 to TRBJ2-7; 8 bases are a match to TRBD1. The CDR3 has 14 amino acids. Germline-derived CDR1 and CDR2 are SGHNT and YYREEE (reference sequence). The V and J ends lost 5 bases and 1 base, in that order; junction bases with no gene match: 5. This CDR3 reads CASRKTGESYEQYF. The CDR3, as DNA: TGTGCCAGCAGAAAGACAGGGGAGTCCTACGAGCAGTACTTC.

The chain uses TRBV3-1 and TRBJ1-5; TRBD1 is a possible D gene (5 bases). Germline-derived CDR1 and CDR2 are LGHDT and YNNKEL (reference sequence). This CDR3 spans 14 amino acids. V shed 0 bases and J shed 6 bases, with 9 bases lying between them. The CDR3: CASSQEHGAQPQHF. In DNA form, the CDR3 reads TGTGCCAGCAGCCAAGAACACGGGGCTCAGCCCCAGCATTTT.

This clonotype was counted many times. This rearrangement joins TRBV10-3 to TRBJ1-2; 7 bases are a match to TRBD1. V was pared by 1 base and J by 3 bases, with 8 bases of the junction left unmatched. Germline CDR1 and CDR2: ENHRY and SYGVKD. The CDR3 sequence is 16 residues long. CDR3 nucleotide sequence: TGTGCCATCAGTGAGTGGGTACCGGACAGGTACTATGGCTACACCTTC. Its translation: CAISEWVPDRYYGYTF.

Only one count was recorded for this clonotype. V is TRBV5-1 and J is TRBJ1-5, with D possibly TRBD1 on 5 matching bases. CDR3 length: 15 amino acids. Trimming stripped 4 bases from V and 7 bases from J, with 18 bases between. CDR1 is SGHRS, CDR2 YFSETQ, per germline. The DNA of the CDR3 is TGCGCCAGCAGCCCGCGAACCGGGGGAGGACAGCCCCAGCATTTT. It specifies CASSPRTGGGQPQHF.

The gene calls are TRBV24-1 and TRBJ2-1; D is unclear. Germline values: CDR1 KGHDR, CDR2 SFDVKD. Between the trimmed V and J ends, which lost 4 bases and 10 bases, there was a span of 13 bases. CDR3 length: 13 residues. The CDR3 nucleotides read TGTGCCACCAGTGACCCTACTAACGTCGAGCAGTTCTTC. The encoded protein is CATSDPTNVEQFF.

The chain couples TRBV20-1 to TRBJ2-7, with TRBD2 as a possible D gene (5 bases). Germline V gives CDR1 DFQATT, CDR2 SNEGSKA (reference sequence). V was trimmed by 6 bases and J by 12 bases, leaving 21 bases between them. The CDR3 spans 12 residues. CDR3 DNA: TGCAGTGCGGGAGTGCCCCTCCCTTCGACGTACTTC. Translation gives CSAGVPLPSTYF.

CDR3 DNA sequence: TGTGCCAGCAGTTTGGCCCTCAGGGGGCTAGGAGAAAAACTGTTTTTT. Translating gives CASSLALRGLGEKLFF. The chain combines TRBV27 with TRBJ1-4; TRBD1 aligns across 8 bases. The germline gives CDR1 MNHEY, CDR2 SMNVEV (reference sequence). V lost 3 bases and J lost 8; bases outside the gene matches: 11. The CDR3 sequence is 16 residues long.